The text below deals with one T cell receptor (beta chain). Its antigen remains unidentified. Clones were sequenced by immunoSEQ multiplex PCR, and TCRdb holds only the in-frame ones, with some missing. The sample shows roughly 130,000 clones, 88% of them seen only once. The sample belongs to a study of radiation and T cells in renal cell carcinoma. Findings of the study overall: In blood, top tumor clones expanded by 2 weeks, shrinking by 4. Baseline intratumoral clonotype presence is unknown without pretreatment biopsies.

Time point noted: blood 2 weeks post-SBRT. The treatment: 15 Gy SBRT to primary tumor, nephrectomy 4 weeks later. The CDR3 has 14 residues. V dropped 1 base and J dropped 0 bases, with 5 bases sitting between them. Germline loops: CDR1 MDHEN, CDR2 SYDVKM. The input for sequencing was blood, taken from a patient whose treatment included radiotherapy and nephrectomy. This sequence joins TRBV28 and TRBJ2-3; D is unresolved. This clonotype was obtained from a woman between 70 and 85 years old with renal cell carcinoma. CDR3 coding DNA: TGTGCCAGCAGTTTATTTTCGAGCACAGATACGCAGTATTTT. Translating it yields CASSLFSSTDTQYF. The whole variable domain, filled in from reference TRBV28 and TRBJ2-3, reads DVKVTQSSRYLVKRTGEKVFLECVQDMDHENMFWYRQDPGLGLRLIYFSYDVKMKEKGDIPEGYSVSREKKERFSLILESASTNQTSMYLCASSLFSSTDTQYFGPGTRLTVL.